These 8 T cell receptor beta chains share one sample of origin, sequenced in a study of low-dose radiotherapy and immunotherapy resistance in tumors. Time point defined: after trial treatment. Treatment of the sample: LDRT plus nivolumab, ipilimumab, low-dose cyclophosphamide and aspirin (RACIN trial). Alpha and beta chains were covered, as first-strand cDNA relied on TRAV- and TRBV-specific primers. The TCRs were subjected to amplification over around 19 PCR cycles employing a constant-region primer in conjunction with a V-primer adapter. TCRdb used MiXCR to reprocess the reads, holding one entry per CDR3 protein. The table has approximately 91,000 distinct CDR3 sequences, less than 25% seen once. The sequencing here drew on PBMCs, taken after low-dose radiotherapy plus immunotherapy. Receptors were obtained from a female donor with ovarian cancer.

This clonotype was found many times. The chain carries TRBV19 and TRBJ1-5; D might be TRBD1 (6 bases). Per germline, CDR1 LNHDA and CDR2 SQIVND (reference sequence). Trimming shortened V by 3 bases and J by 7 bases, and 13 bases separated the two germline ends. This CDR3 region has 14 residues. CDR3 DNA: TGTGCCAGTAGTATCCCGGGGGGCGGACAGCCCCAGCATTTT. Its translation is CASSIPGGGQPQHF. The variable domain in full, with the rest retrieved from reference TRBV19 and TRBJ1-5, is DGGITQSPKYLFRKEGQNVTLSCEQNLNHDAMYWYRQDPGQGLRLIYYSQIVNDFQKGDIAEGYSVSREKKESFPLTVTSAQKNPTAFYLCASSIPGGGQPQHFGDGTRLSIL.

This chain uses TRBV27 with TRBJ2-5; D is unresolved. The CDR3 consists of 13 residues. V shed 3 bases and J shed 5 bases, with 10 bases lying between them. Germline CDR1 reads MNHEY; CDR2 reads SMNVEV (reference sequence). The CDR3 region has the DNA TGTGCCAGCAGTTTCTTGGGCGCCGAGACCCAGTACTTC. Encoded protein: CASSFLGAETQYF.

This clonotype was detected ten times or more. The CDR3: CASSHPTGVLDEQYF. DNA of the CDR3: TGTGCCAGCAGCCATCCGACAGGGGTCCTAGACGAGCAGTACTTC. The genes are TRBV7-9 and TRBJ2-7, with 8 bases matching TRBD1. Trimming at V came to 5 bases and at J to 5 bases, leaving 11 bases not matched to a gene. The CDR3 covers 15 residues. Germline values: CDR1 SEHNR, CDR2 FQNEAQ (reference sequence).

The table lists this clonotype with many counts. The CDR3 here is CSARGGWNEQFF. CDR3 nucleotide sequence: TGCAGTGCTCGAGGGGGGTGGAATGAGCAGTTCTTC. The chain carries TRBV20-1 and TRBJ2-1; TRBD1 or TRBD2 may be the D gene (6 bases each). This CDR3 region has 12 residues. The V gene lost 5 bases and the J gene lost 7 bases, with 12 bases spanning the gap. Looked up from germline, CDR1 is DFQATT and CDR2 is SNEGSKA (reference sequence).

This clonotype was observed a few times. This sequence joins TRBV4-1 and TRBJ1-6; D is ambiguous. Germline lookup yields CDR1 MGHRA and CDR2 YSYEKL. This CDR3 has 15 amino acids. V lost 1 base to trimming and J lost 6 bases, with 10 bases between them. CDR3 loop: CASSQVAGVNSPLHF. The CDR3, as DNA: TGCGCCAGCAGCCAAGTGGCGGGAGTTAATTCACCCCTCCACTTT.

The rearrangement joins TRBV28 to TRBJ1-2; 10 bases map to TRBD1. The germline V gene encodes CDR1 MDHEN and CDR2 SYDVKM. Trimming removed 7 bases from V and 7 bases from J; junction bases left unmatched: 6. The CDR3 loop spans 13 amino acids. Here the CDR3 DNA reads TGTGCCAGCACCTGGGGGACAGGGGCTGGCTACACCTTC. Translated, it gives CASTWGTGAGYTF.

Turning to this clonotype: In this CDR3 the conserved last residue, phenylalanine or tryptophan, is missing, so a read error is likely. The chain is built from TRBV28 and TRBJ2-1, with TRBD2 matching 8 bases. V lost 10 bases to trimming and J lost 9 bases; unmatched junction nucleotides: 14. CDR3 length equals 14 residues. Germline-derived CDR1 and CDR2 are MDHEN and SYDVKM. CDR3 sequence: CAISGGALVGEQFC. The DNA of the CDR3 is TGTGCCATCTCCGGGGGGGCCTTGGTAGGTGAGCAGTTCTGC.

The table lists this clonotype with many counts. The chain combines TRBV2 with TRBJ2-1; TRBD2 matches 11 bases. Trimming removed 7 bases from V and 7 bases from J; junction bases left unmatched: 6. Germline CDR1 reads SNHLY; CDR2 reads FYNNEI. CDR3 size: 14 residues. The CDR3 bases are TGTGCCAGCAATAGCGGGGGGGCGAGGAATGAGCAGTTCTTC. This translates into CASNSGGARNEQFF.